Below are 20 T cell receptor beta chains sequenced from a single sample in a study of identical twins. TCRdb analysed the 5' RACE reads with MiXCR anew, one entry per CDR3 protein. The profile shows around 530,000 distinct CDR3 sequences, roughly 15% of them singletons. This same sample was also part of a study on yellow fever vaccine responses in identical twins.

The material sequenced was CD4+ T cells sorted from blood. The receptors stem from a woman younger than 35 in good health.

For the CDR3, the DNA is TGCGCCAGCAGCTTGGAGGGGGGGAGAAGCCAAGAGACCCAGTACTTC. Its translation: CASSLEGGRSQETQYF. The gene calls are TRBV5-1 and TRBJ2-5, with D possibly matching TRBD2 (7 bases). Germline lookup yields CDR1 SGHRS and CDR2 YFSETQ. The V and J ends lost 0 bases and 1 base respectively, with 13 bases between them. This CDR3 comprises 16 residues.

This clonotype was picked up a small number of times. The V and J genes are TRBV12-3 or TRBV12-4 and TRBJ2-5, with D tentatively TRBD2 (6 bases). The CDR3 is made up of 14 amino acids. V lost 5 bases and J lost 4, with 14 bases in between. The CDR3 nucleotides are TGTGCCAGCAGTAGGGAGGTACCAAGAGAGACCCAGTACTTC. It is translated as CASSREVPRETQYF.

This clonotype was detected a few times. The J gene is TRBJ2-1, the V gene TRBV5-1, with a weak D call TRBD2 (6 bases). Trimming shortened V by 0 bases and J by 0 bases, and 10 bases separated the two germline ends. This CDR3 contains 16 residues. Germline V lookup: CDR1 SGHRS, CDR2 YFSETQ. CDR3 in amino acids: CASSLGAGYSYNEQFF. CDR3 sequence (DNA): TGCGCCAGCAGCTTGGGAGCGGGTTACTCCTACAATGAGCAGTTCTTC. Drawing the rest from reference TRBV5-1 and TRBJ2-1, the complete variable domain is KAGVTQTPRYLIKTRGQQVTLSCSPISGHRSVSWYQQTPGQGLQFLFEYFSETQRNKGNFPGRFSGRQFSNSRSEMNVSTLELGDSALYLCASSLGAGYSYNEQFFGPGTRLTVL.

This clonotype was observed at least ten times. This CDR3 is CASSLGAGRMNTEAFF. DNA for the CDR3: TGTGCCAGCAGCTTGGGGGCAGGGCGCATGAACACTGAAGCTTTCTTT. V gene TRBV7-9 combines with J gene TRBJ1-1, with D maybe TRBD1 (6 bases). V lost 3 bases and J lost 0, with 14 bases in between. The CDR3 is 16 amino acids. Germline V gives CDR1 SEHNR, CDR2 FQNEAQ (reference sequence). Full variable domain (missing parts from reference TRBV7-9 and TRBJ1-1): DTGVSQNPRHKITKRGQNVTFRCDPISEHNRLYWYRQTLGQGPEFLTYFQNEAQLEKSRLLSDRFSAERPKGSFSTLEIQRTEQGDSAMYLCASSLGAGRMNTEAFFGQGTRLTVV.

V usage is TRBV18 and J usage is TRBJ2-5, with TRBD2 matching over 7 bases. The ends lost 0 bases at V and 2 bases at J; junction bases unmatched: 3. In germline, CDR1 is KGHSH, CDR2 LQKENI. The CDR3 covers 15 residues. This CDR3 is CASSPPGSGQETQYF. The CDR3 nucleotides read TGTGCCAGCTCACCACCTGGTAGCGGGCAAGAGACCCAGTACTTC.

The rearrangement joins TRBV6-1 to TRBJ2-1; tentatively, D is TRBD2 (5 bases). Germline CDR1 MNHNS, CDR2 SASEGT. The CDR3 is made up of 15 amino acids. V was pared by 6 bases and J by 5 bases, with 17 bases between. This chain's CDR3 is CASSSTGNPNNEQFF. For the CDR3, the DNA is TGTGCCAGCAGCTCTACCGGGAACCCAAACAATGAGCAGTTCTTC.

This chain links TRBV20-1 with TRBJ2-5; D remains unclear. Trimming removed 1 base at V and 1 base at J, with 10 bases between. Per the germline V gene, CDR1 is DFQATT and CDR2 is SNEGSKA (reference sequence). The CDR3 has 14 residues. The CDR3: CSARAQVAQETQYF. Written as DNA, the CDR3 is TGCAGTGCTAGAGCCCAAGTGGCCCAAGAGACCCAGTACTTC.

The rearrangement uses TRBV6-4 and TRBJ1-4; D perhaps matches TRBD1 (6 bases). The germline V gene encodes CDR1 MRHNA and CDR2 SNTAGT. CDR3 length: 14 residues. V gave up 5 bases and J gave up 7 bases, with 14 bases separating them. DNA of the CDR3: TGTGCCAGCAGTCCGGACAGTACTCGTGAAAAACTGTTTTTT. This encodes CASSPDSTREKLFF.

The gene calls are TRBV5-1 and TRBJ2-1; 12 nucleotides align to TRBD1. V shed 4 bases, J shed 5 bases, and the junction held 28 bases outside the gene matches. The CDR3 totals 23 residues. The germline V gene has CDR1 SGHRS and CDR2 YFSETQ. In DNA, the CDR3 is TGCGCCAGCAGCCCCAAGGGACAGGGGGCGAGGGGAACTAAGCGGGAGCTCCACAATGAGCAGTTCTTC. Its protein product is CASSPKGQGARGTKRELHNEQFF.

The chain is built from TRBV10-1 and TRBJ2-3; 7 bases are shared with TRBD2. V trimming: 0 bases; J trimming: 5 bases; junction bases outside the gene matches: 8. The germline V gene has CDR1 WNHNN and CDR2 SYGVQD (reference sequence). The CDR3 is 16 residues long. CDR3 in DNA: TGCGCCAGCAGTGAGTCGAAGGGCGGGAGAGGAGATACGCAGTATTTT. Amino acid sequence: CASSESKGGRGDTQYF.

This clonotype was picked up many times. The V and J genes are TRBV11-2 and TRBJ2-5, with 14 bases that match TRBD2. The germline V gene encodes CDR1 SGHAT and CDR2 FQNNGV. CDR3 length: 16 amino acids. V dropped 5 bases and J dropped 4; count of bases not matched to a gene: 6. The CDR3 sequence is CASSIGLAGGRETQYF. The CDR3 DNA reads as TGTGCCAGCAGCATCGGACTAGCGGGAGGTAGAGAGACCCAGTACTTC.

This clonotype was observed many times. The rearrangement uses TRBV15 and TRBJ1-1; 8 bases match TRBD1. The CDR3 runs 14 residues. With V trimmed by 4 bases and J by 4 bases, 5 bases remained unmatched. CDR1 and CDR2 from the germline V gene are LNHNV and YYDKDF (reference sequence). DNA of the CDR3: TGTGCCACCAGCACTCCGGACAGGGCCACTGAAGCTTTCTTT. Translating gives CATSTPDRATEAFF.

Ten or more counts support this clonotype. The chain combines TRBV12-3 or TRBV12-4 with TRBJ2-3, with 10 nucleotides matching TRBD2. The V and J ends lost 7 bases and 2 bases, in that order; junction bases with no gene match: 9. The CDR3 is 16 amino acids. The DNA for the CDR3 is TGTGCCAGCACCCCCGGTAGCGGGGGGTTCACAGATACGCAGTATTTT. Amino acids: CASTPGSGGFTDTQYF.

This clonotype was seen a handful of times. This chain's CDR3 is CSTGLSPRETQYF. The CDR3 DNA reads as TGCAGCACGGGACTCAGCCCCAGGGAGACCCAGTACTTC. The chain carries TRBV29-1 and TRBJ2-5, with TRBD2 as a possible D gene (6 bases). The CDR3 length is 13 residues. Germline CDR1 and CDR2: SQVTM and ANQGSEA. V was trimmed by 8 bases and J by 5 bases, leaving 18 bases between them.

The rearrangement joins TRBV19 to TRBJ1-2, with 10 positions matching TRBD1. Per germline, CDR1 LNHDA and CDR2 SQIVND (reference sequence). Trimming took 4 bases from V and 8 from J; bases not matched to a gene: 1. The CDR3 covers 12 residues. The CDR3 sequence: CASSTTGGGYTF. DNA for the CDR3: TGTGCCAGTAGTACGACAGGGGGCGGCTACACCTTC.

This clonotype showed up many times. The chain couples TRBV28 to TRBJ1-4; D is perhaps TRBD1 (5 bases). Germline V lookup: CDR1 MDHEN, CDR2 SYDVKM. The V and J ends lost 6 bases and 7 bases respectively, with 15 bases between them. The CDR3 is 14 residues long. In DNA, the CDR3 is TGTGCCAGCAGCCCGCGACAGTGGATTGAAAAACTGTTTTTT. Its protein is CASSPRQWIEKLFF. Based on the CDR3 plus reference TRBV28 and TRBJ1-4, the full variable domain is DVKVTQSSRYLVKRTGEKVFLECVQDMDHENMFWYRQDPGLGLRLIYFSYDVKMKEKGDIPEGYSVSREKKERFSLILESASTNQTSMYLCASSPRQWIEKLFFGSGTQLSVL.

In this sample, this clonotype turned up a few times. The chain carries TRBV2 and TRBJ1-1; D might be TRBD1 (5 bases). There are 17 residues in the CDR3. The germline V gene has CDR1 SNHLY and CDR2 FYNNEI. The V gene lost 4 bases and the J gene lost 1 base, with 19 bases spanning the gap. CDR3 sequence reads: CASSGVLTAIRNTEAFF. In DNA form, the CDR3 reads TGTGCCAGCAGTGGGGTTCTGACAGCCATAAGGAACACTGAAGCTTTCTTT.

The J gene is TRBJ2-3, the V gene TRBV15; D is undetermined. The CDR3 covers 15 residues. CDR1 LNHNV and CDR2 YYDKDF come from the germline V gene (reference sequence). Deletions cut 0 bases from V and 0 bases from J, with 7 bases between. Here the CDR3 reads CATSRDPVSTDTQYF. Here the CDR3 DNA reads TGTGCCACCAGCAGAGATCCCGTTAGCACAGATACGCAGTATTTT. The entire variable domain, with the rest obtained from reference TRBV15 and TRBJ2-3, is as follows: DAMVIQNPRYQVTQFGKPVTLSCSQTLNHNVMYWYQQKSSQAPKLLFHYYDKDFNNEADTPDNFQSRRPNTSFCFLDIRSPGLGDTAMYLCATSRDPVSTDTQYFGPGTRLTVL.

This clonotype was found a few times. The rearrangement links TRBV27 to TRBJ2-3; 10 positions match TRBD1. Germline V lookup: CDR1 MNHEY, CDR2 SMNVEV (reference sequence). There are 16 residues in the CDR3. V shed 0 bases, J shed 7 bases, and the junction held 7 bases outside the gene matches. DNA of the CDR3: TGTGCCAGCAGTTTATCCCTGGGACAGGGGAGCCATACGCAGTATTTT. It translates to CASSLSLGQGSHTQYF.

The V call is TRBV20-1, the J call TRBJ1-1; possible D gene TRBD1, 5 bases. This CDR3 spans 14 amino acids. Germline V gives CDR1 DFQATT, CDR2 SNEGSKA (reference sequence). Trimming shortened V by 3 bases and J by 1 base, and 12 bases separated the two germline ends. The CDR3 DNA reads as TGCAGTGCTAGCCTGGGACTAGCGAACACTGAAGCTTTCTTT. It encodes CSASLGLANTEAFF.